The 31 T cell receptor beta chains listed next were all sequenced from one sample in a study of shared clonotypes between healthy human individuals. The protocol was immunoSEQ multiplex PCR, while the TCRdb copy is restricted to in-frame clones and leaves out a portion. The table has around 2,000,000 clones, roughly 95% seen once. In the naive CD8 group, cells lacked CD45RO and were positively selected for CCR7, so terminally differentiated effector memory CD45RA+ cells were left out. Sequencing was carried out using naive CD8+ T cells sorted from blood. The receptors come from a man younger than 30 in good health.

The rearrangement uses TRBV13 and TRBJ2-7; D remains ambiguous. V gave up 0 bases and J gave up 2 bases, with 8 bases separating them. The CDR3 runs 14 residues. Per the germline V gene, CDR1 is PRHDT and CDR2 is FYEKMQ (reference sequence). CDR3 loop: CASSLGTVPYEQYF. In nucleotides, the CDR3 is TGTGCCAGCAGCTTAGGTACGGTCCCCTACGAGCAGTACTTC.

Note on this clone: Other DNA sequences within the sample encode an identical CDR3. This sequence joins TRBV6-5 and TRBJ2-7, with 10 bases fitting TRBD2. V was clipped by 6 bases and J by 2 bases; unmatched bases: 4. CDR3 length equals 14 residues. Per germline, CDR1 MNHEY and CDR2 SVGAGI. The CDR3 is CASSWTSGTYEQYF. Here the CDR3 DNA reads TGTGCCAGCAGCTGGACTAGCGGAACCTACGAGCAGTACTTC.

The V gene is TRBV7-9, the J gene TRBJ1-1; possible D gene TRBD1, 5 bases. The CDR3 contains 13 residues. The V gene lost 1 base and the J gene lost 7 bases, with 10 bases spanning the gap. Germline values: CDR1 SEHNR, CDR2 FQNEAQ (reference sequence). The CDR3 nucleotides are TGTGCCAGCAGCTTAGGAGGACACCGTGAAGCTTTCTTT. It codes for CASSLGGHREAFF.

The rearrangement links TRBV7-9 to TRBJ2-7, with D possibly TRBD2 on 5 matching bases. Germline V gives CDR1 SEHNR, CDR2 FQNEAQ (reference sequence). V was clipped by 5 bases and J by 0 bases, with 14 bases between them. This CDR3 comprises 15 residues. As DNA, the CDR3 is TGTGCCAGCAGCCCCGCTACGGGAAGCTCCTACGAGCAGTACTTC. Its protein product is CASSPATGSSYEQYF.

The chain recombines TRBV27 with TRBJ2-2, with TRBD1 identical over 9 bases. CDR3 length equals 18 residues. Unmatched junction bases numbered 10, after V lost 0 bases and J lost 5 bases. Germline V gene data show CDR1 as MNHEY and CDR2 as SMNVEV (reference sequence). CDR3 in DNA: TGTGCCAGCAGTTTATCACCCCCCGGGACAGGGTCTACCGGGGAGCTGTTTTTT. This translates into CASSLSPPGTGSTGELFF.

This sequence joins TRBV27 and TRBJ2-7; 7 nucleotides agree with TRBD2. This CDR3 has 13 residues. In germline, CDR1 is MNHEY, CDR2 SMNVEV (reference sequence). The V and J ends lost 8 bases and 5 bases, in that order; junction bases with no gene match: 9. The CDR3 loop is CASSQGGIHEQYF. The DNA of the CDR3 is TGTGCCAGCTCTCAGGGAGGGATCCACGAGCAGTACTTC.

The chain uses TRBV7-6 and TRBJ2-3; possibly TRBD2 for D (5 bases). Germline CDR1 is SGHVS and CDR2 is FNYEAQ. This CDR3 comprises 15 residues. V was trimmed by 1 base and J by 3 bases, leaving 11 bases between them. CDR3 region: CASSLDSPGTDTQYF. The CDR3 nucleotides are TGTGCCAGCAGCTTAGATAGTCCGGGAACAGATACGCAGTATTTT.

This clone has just one count. Other DNA sequences within the sample encode an identical CDR3. V and J are TRBV4-3 and TRBJ2-7, with 9 bases fitting TRBD1. This CDR3 is built from 15 residues. J lost 3 bases, V lost 1 base, and 4 bases had no gene match. The germline gives CDR1 LGHNA, CDR2 YSLEER. In DNA, the CDR3 is TGCGCCAGCAGCCAAGGACAGGGGGTGGGCTACGAGCAGTACTTC. Residues: CASSQGQGVGYEQYF.

The rearrangement links TRBV5-1 to TRBJ2-3; 7 nucleotides line up with TRBD2. Germline V gene data show CDR1 as SGHRS and CDR2 as YFSETQ. The CDR3 runs to 14 residues. Trimming at V came to 7 bases and at J to 5 bases, leaving 10 bases not matched to a gene. CDR3 DNA: TGCGCCAGCCAGGGACGGGGGGAGGAAGATACGCAGTATTTT. This encodes CASQGRGEEDTQYF. The full variable domain, completed using reference TRBV5-1 and TRBJ2-3, is KAGVTQTPRYLIKTRGQQVTLSCSPISGHRSVSWYQQTPGQGLQFLFEYFSETQRNKGNFPGRFSGRQFSNSRSEMNVSTLELGDSALYLCASQGRGEEDTQYFGPGTRLTVL.

This chain uses TRBV7-9 with TRBJ1-2, with 11 nucleotides matching TRBD1. Germline CDR1 is SEHNR and CDR2 is FQNEAQ (reference sequence). The CDR3 spans 15 residues. J lost 2 bases, V lost 4 bases, and 3 bases had no gene match. The CDR3 nucleotides read TGTGCCAGCAGCTCCAGGACAGGGGGCAACTATGGCTACACCTTC. Translating it yields CASSSRTGGNYGYTF.

This chain uses TRBV5-1 with TRBJ2-5, with D maybe TRBD1 (6 bases). V was shortened by 4 bases and J by 2 bases, with 15 bases between the two germline ends. The CDR3 spans 15 residues. Looked up from germline, CDR1 is SGHRS and CDR2 is YFSETQ. The CDR3 DNA reads as TGCGCCAGCAGCCCGGAGGACAGTCTACAAGAGACCCAGTACTTC. Translation: CASSPEDSLQETQYF.

The chain carries TRBV30 and TRBJ2-3, with unresolved D. This CDR3 contains 15 residues. Germline CDR1 reads GTSNPN; CDR2 reads SVGIG (reference sequence). The V gene lost 2 bases and the J gene lost 0 bases, with 12 bases spanning the gap. CDR3 in DNA: TGTGCCTGGAGTACTTCGGTTGTTAGCACAGATACGCAGTATTTT. Protein product: CAWSTSVVSTDTQYF. Looking up the rest from reference TRBV30 and TRBJ2-3 gives the full variable domain: SQTIHQWPATLVQPVGSPLSLECTVEGTSNPNLYWYRQAAGRGLQLLFYSVGIGQISSEVPQNLSASRPQDRQFILSSKKLLLSDSGFYLCAWSTSVVSTDTQYFGPGTRLTVL.

The table lists this clone with a count of one. This sequence joins TRBV13 and TRBJ1-4; 8 bases align to TRBD1. Trimming took 2 bases from V and 8 from J; bases not matched to a gene: 10. The CDR3 is 16 residues long. CDR1 is PRHDT and CDR2 is FYEKMQ in the germline V gene (reference sequence). The CDR3 DNA sequence: TGTGCCAGCAGCTTACAATCAGGGGGCCCGGGGGAAAAACTGTTTTTT. Translated: CASSLQSGGPGEKLFF.

V gene TRBV6-1 combines with J gene TRBJ1-2; D is possibly TRBD1 (5 bases). Per the germline V gene, CDR1 is MNHNS and CDR2 is SASEGT. The CDR3 contains 15 residues. V was clipped by 2 bases and J by 5 bases, with 15 bases between them. The CDR3 sequence is CASSETGEVWYGYTF. CDR3 DNA: TGTGCCAGCAGTGAAACGGGGGAAGTATGGTATGGCTACACCTTC.

This sequence joins TRBV19 and TRBJ1-1; the match to TRBD1 covers 7 bases. The CDR3 loop spans 14 amino acids. Germline CDR1 LNHDA, CDR2 SQIVND (reference sequence). The ends lost 5 bases at V and 2 bases at J; junction bases unmatched: 5. The chain's CDR3 is CASSPWDSNTEAFF. The CDR3 DNA reads TGTGCCAGTAGTCCATGGGACAGTAACACTGAAGCTTTCTTT.

The rearrangement links TRBV7-9 to TRBJ2-7; the match to TRBD2 covers 12 bases. V lost 5 bases, J lost 5 bases, and 4 bases stayed unmatched. There are 14 residues in the CDR3. Per germline, CDR1 SEHNR and CDR2 FQNEAQ (reference sequence). The CDR3 DNA follows: TGTGCCAGCAGCGCCCGACTAGCGGGAGACGAGCAGTACTTC. It translates to CASSARLAGDEQYF. Looking up the rest from reference TRBV7-9 and TRBJ2-7 gives the full variable domain: DTGVSQNPRHKITKRGQNVTFRCDPISEHNRLYWYRQTLGQGPEFLTYFQNEAQLEKSRLLSDRFSAERPKGSFSTLEIQRTEQGDSAMYLCASSARLAGDEQYFGPGTRLTVT.

The chain carries TRBV25-1 and TRBJ1-2; no firm D call. V dropped 4 bases and J dropped 4 bases, with 10 bases sitting between them. In germline, CDR1 is MGHDK, CDR2 SYGVNS. The CDR3 consists of 13 residues. The CDR3 here is CASSVSWSYGYTF. In DNA, the CDR3 is TGTGCCAGCAGTGTAAGTTGGAGCTATGGCTACACCTTC.

In nucleotides, the CDR3 is TGTGCCAGCAGTTACTCGGATCTTCCACCAATTTACGAGCAGTACTTC. Amino acids: CASSYSDLPPIYEQYF. The chain couples TRBV6-5 to TRBJ2-7; no definite D call. Trimming stripped 0 bases from V and 4 bases from J, with 16 bases between. The CDR3 loop spans 16 amino acids. CDR1 is MNHEY, CDR2 SVGAGI, per germline.

The genes are TRBV6-1 and TRBJ1-5; D is ambiguous. Between the trimmed V and J ends, which lost 2 bases and 6 bases, there was a span of 14 bases. The CDR3 runs 15 residues. Looked up from germline, CDR1 is MNHNS and CDR2 is SASEGT. The CDR3 nucleotides are TGTGCCAGCAGTGAATGGGCGGTATTAGGTCAGCCCCAGCATTTT. It specifies CASSEWAVLGQPQHF.

This chain links TRBV30 with TRBJ2-3; 9 bases agree with TRBD2. Germline CDR1 is GTSNPN and CDR2 is SVGIG (reference sequence). The CDR3 length is 14 residues. V shed 0 bases and J 6 bases; nucleotides not matched to a gene: 4. The CDR3 spells CAWSVLSGSDTQYF. The CDR3 nucleotides read TGTGCCTGGAGTGTACTTAGCGGGAGCGATACGCAGTATTTT.

The count of this clone is one. The V call is TRBV29-1, the J call TRBJ2-7; 7 bases agree with TRBD1. The V gene end was trimmed by 6 bases and the J gene end by 5 bases; junction bases not matched to a gene: 7. Germline-derived CDR1 and CDR2 are SQVTM and ANQGSEA. This CDR3 is 12 amino acids long. In DNA form, the CDR3 reads TGCAGCGTAAGACAGGGTCCCCACGAGCAGTACTTC. This gives the protein CSVRQGPHEQYF.

The chain recombines TRBV18 with TRBJ2-5; TRBD2 aligns across 10 bases. The CDR3 is 16 residues long. Germline CDR1 is KGHSH and CDR2 is LQKENI. V shed 3 bases, J shed 6 bases, and the junction held 10 bases outside the gene matches. The CDR3 region is CASSPSGTSAIKTQYF. The CDR3 DNA sequence: TGTGCCAGCTCACCCTCCGGGACTAGCGCAATAAAGACCCAGTACTTC.

The rearrangement joins TRBV20-1 to TRBJ2-7, with unresolved D. The CDR3 contains 11 residues. Deletions cut 3 bases from V and 5 bases from J, with 8 bases between. Germline CDR1 is DFQATT and CDR2 is SNEGSKA (reference sequence). The CDR3 here is CSASLDHEQYF. The CDR3 region has the DNA TGCAGTGCTAGCCTTGACCACGAGCAGTACTTC.

As for this clone: Other DNA sequences in the same sample also yield this CDR3. The rearrangement uses TRBV20-1 and TRBJ2-5; D is ambiguous. The CDR3 contains 11 residues. The germline V gene has CDR1 DFQATT and CDR2 SNEGSKA (reference sequence). The ends were cut back, 1 base at V and 4 bases at J, with 4 bases in the middle. The CDR3 loop reads CSARGGETQYF. CDR3 in DNA: TGCAGTGCTAGAGGGGGAGAGACCCAGTACTTC.

J is TRBJ1-2 and V is TRBV30, with 8 bases that match TRBD1. After removal of 6 bases from V and 1 base from J, the junction contained 1 base not matched to a gene. This CDR3 comprises 12 residues. CDR1 is GTSNPN, CDR2 SVGIG, per germline (reference sequence). CDR3 nucleotide sequence: TGTGCCTGTGACAGGGGTAACTATGGCTACACCTTC. This gives the protein CACDRGNYGYTF.

J is TRBJ2-1 and V is TRBV29-1; 10 bases fit TRBD2. CDR1 and CDR2 (germline): SQVTM, ANQGSEA. The CDR3 has 20 amino acids. J gave up 0 bases and V 3 bases, and 17 bases lay outside the gene matches. CDR3 protein: CSVDGTVYRTSGRSYNEQFF. CDR3 nucleotides: TGCAGCGTTGACGGGACGGTTTATCGGACTAGCGGTCGCTCCTACAATGAGCAGTTCTTC.

This clone was picked up a small number of times. The chain employs TRBV7-2 and TRBJ1-6, with D unclear. Germline V gene sequence: CDR1 SGHTA, CDR2 FQGNSA. V was clipped by 6 bases and J by 9 bases, with 21 bases between them. The CDR3 totals 16 residues. The CDR3 loop is CASRDFGESESSPLHF. As DNA, the CDR3 is TGTGCCAGCAGGGACTTTGGGGAGAGTGAGAGTTCACCCCTCCACTTT. The full variable domain, in which reference TRBV7-2 and TRBJ1-6 provide the parts outside the CDR3, is GAGVSQSPSNKVTEKGKDVELRCDPISGHTALYWYRQSLGQGLEFLIYFQGNSAPDKSGLPSDRFSAERTGGSVSTLTIQRTQQEDSAVYLCASRDFGESESSPLHFGNGTRLTVT.

This chain links TRBV6-5 with TRBJ2-5, with D perhaps TRBD1 or TRBD2 (5 bases each). V dropped 2 bases and J dropped 2 bases, with 12 bases sitting between them. CDR1 MNHEY and CDR2 SVGAGI come from the germline V gene. The CDR3 totals 15 residues. The CDR3: CASSYLGTLQETQYF. In DNA, the CDR3 is TGTGCCAGCAGTTACCTGGGGACCTTACAAGAGACCCAGTACTTC.

The V gene is TRBV7-8, the J gene TRBJ1-5; 8 bases align to TRBD1. The junction had 7 bases not matched to a gene; V was cut back by 2 bases and J by 4 bases. This CDR3 is 16 amino acids long. Per the germline V gene, CDR1 is SGHVS and CDR2 is FQNEAQ. CDR3 in DNA: TGTGCCAGCAGCTTACAGGGGGCGGTGGGAAATCAGCCCCAGCATTTT. Translating gives CASSLQGAVGNQPQHF.

In regard to this clone: Other DNA sequences in the sample encode the same CDR3. This rearrangement joins TRBV7-9 to TRBJ1-1; D call uncertain. CDR3 size: 14 residues. The V end was cut by 1 base, the J end by 3 bases, with 9 bases between. CDR1 and CDR2 (germline): SEHNR, FQNEAQ (reference sequence). This CDR3 reads CASSLVAGDTEAFF. The CDR3 nucleotides are TGTGCCAGCAGCTTAGTGGCAGGAGACACTGAAGCTTTCTTT.

To note about this clone: This CDR3 is also generated by other DNA sequences in the sample. This chain uses TRBV7-6 with TRBJ2-7, with TRBD1 matching 11 bases. Germline trimming cut 5 bases from V and 2 bases from J; bases unmatched to any gene: 5. Germline V gene data show CDR1 as SGHVS and CDR2 as FNYEAQ. The CDR3 extends over 15 amino acids. The CDR3 sequence is CASSPGTGGTYEQYF. The CDR3, as DNA: TGTGCCAGCAGCCCAGGGACAGGGGGAACCTACGAGCAGTACTTC. Variable domain in full (rest from reference TRBV7-6 and TRBJ2-7): GAGVSQSPRYKVTKRGQDVALRCDPISGHVSLYWYRQALGQGPEFLTYFNYEAQQDKSGLPNDRFSAERPEGSISTLTIQRTEQRDSAMYRCASSPGTGGTYEQYFGPGTRLTVT.